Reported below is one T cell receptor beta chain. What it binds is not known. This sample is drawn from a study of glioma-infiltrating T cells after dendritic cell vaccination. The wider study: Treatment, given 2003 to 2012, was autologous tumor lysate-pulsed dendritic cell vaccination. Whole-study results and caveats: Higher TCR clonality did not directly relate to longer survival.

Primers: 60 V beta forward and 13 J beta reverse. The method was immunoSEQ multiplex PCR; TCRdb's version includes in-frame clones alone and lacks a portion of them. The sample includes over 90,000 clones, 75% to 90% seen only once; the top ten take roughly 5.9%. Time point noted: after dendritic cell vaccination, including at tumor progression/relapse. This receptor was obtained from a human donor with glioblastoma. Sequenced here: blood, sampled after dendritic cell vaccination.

Here the CDR3 reads CASSLPSGSNEQFF. DNA of the CDR3: TGTGCCAGCAGCTTGCCTAGCGGGAGTAATGAGCAGTTCTTC. This chain links TRBV11-2 with TRBJ2-1; 10 positions match TRBD2. CDR1 is SGHAT, CDR2 FQNNGV, per germline. The V segment lost 3 bases and the J segment 7 bases; nucleotides outside the gene matches: 3. This CDR3 spans 14 amino acids.